The sample holds a few counts of the clone carrying this T cell receptor (beta chain). This sample stems from a study of identical twins. In germline, CDR1 is DFQATT, CDR2 SNEGSKA (reference sequence). CDR3 length: 13 amino acids. V shed 6 bases and J 4 bases; nucleotides not matched to a gene: 7. Using its own MiXCR run on the 5' RACE reads, TCRdb lists one record per CDR3 protein. The sample lists 400,000 to 500,000 distinct CDR3 sequences, 14% seen once, with more than 0.8% in the top ten. The sample was also linked to a second study, of yellow fever vaccine responses in identical twins.

This rearrangement joins TRBV20-1 to TRBJ2-3; 7 nucleotides match TRBD2. The sample was CD4+ T cells sorted from blood. The sequence derives from a woman aged 18-35 years in good health. CDR3 loop: CSAPGGSADTQYF. CDR3 in DNA: TGCAGTGCCCCTGGCGGGAGCGCAGATACGCAGTATTTT.